These 23 T cell receptor beta chains came from one sample sequenced in a study of tumor and adjacent non-tumor tissue in lung cancer. The library came from three nested PCR rounds adapted from ARM-PCR protocols. TCRdb processed the multiplex PCR reads anew with MiXCR; each CDR3 protein has one entry. The sample has more than 85,000 distinct CDR3 sequences; 61% are singletons. The template was RNA from unsorted bulk tissue. The sample comprised lung tumor tissue. The receptors derive from a man between 70 and 80 years old with non-small cell lung cancer.

As for this clonotype: One end of the junction does not line up with germline, which may come from a read error. The chain combines TRBV11-2 with TRBJ2-3; 7 bases line up with TRBD2. CDR1 SGHAT and CDR2 FQNNGV come from the germline V gene. The CDR3 is made up of 16 amino acids. The CDR3, as DNA: TGTGCCAGCAGCTTAGACAGGACGACTAGCACAAATACACAGTATTTC. Encoded protein: CASSLDRTTSTNTQYF.

Details on this clonotype: A much larger clone lies one base from this, so it may be a read error. The chain joins TRBV7-9 to TRBJ1-1, with D hard to call. Germline values: CDR1 SEHNR, CDR2 FQNEAQ (reference sequence). V was pared by 5 bases and J by 10 bases, with 17 bases between. This CDR3 region has 13 residues. This CDR3 reads CASSLVAVPGAFF. The CDR3 DNA is TGTGCCAGCAGCCTAGTTGCAGTCCCGGGAGCTTTCTTT.

Of note for this clonotype: At one of its ends the junction is not consistent with the germline gene, which may arise from a read error. J is TRBJ2-2 and V is TRBV11-1; 9 bases are shared with TRBD2. Germline assignment: CDR1 SGHAT and CDR2 FQDESV (reference sequence). CDR3 length: 16 residues. CDR3 bases: TGTGCCAGCACCCTAGCGGGAACTTTGCCCGGCGGGAAGCTGTTTTTT. Amino acids: CASTLAGTLPGGKLFF.

This clonotype was recorded at least ten times. V usage is TRBV6-1 and J usage is TRBJ1-4; D gene unclear. The CDR3 consists of 12 residues. The V end lost 7 bases, the J end lost 5 bases, and 8 bases lay between the germline ends. Germline CDR1 MNHNS, CDR2 SASEGT. The CDR3 region is CASTRRNEKLFF. Written as DNA, the CDR3 is TGTGCCAGCACCAGAAGAAATGAAAAACTGTTTTTT.

Comments on this clonotype: One junction end does not reproduce the germline sequence, and a read error may be involved. V gene TRBV11-2 combines with J gene TRBJ2-1; D not certain. The germline gives CDR1 SGHAT, CDR2 FQNNGV. The CDR3 sequence is 15 residues long. The chain's CDR3 is CAISLAPKVYNEQFF. DNA of the CDR3: TGTGCCATCAGCTTAGCCCCGAAAGTCTACAATGAGCAGTTCTTC.

At least ten counts were recorded for this clonotype. The CDR3: CASSSGQGYEQYF. CDR3 nucleotides: TGTGCCAGCAGCTCCGGACAGGGCTACGAGCAGTACTTC. The J gene is TRBJ2-7, the V gene TRBV5-4; 8 positions match TRBD1. V gave up 3 bases and J gave up 3 bases; unmatched junction bases: 2. The CDR3 has 13 residues. Germline V gene data show CDR1 as SGHNT and CDR2 as YYREEE (reference sequence).

In the case of this clonotype: One end of the junction varies from germline; a read error may be responsible. V and J are TRBV11-1 and TRBJ1-2, with D possibly being TRBD1 (5 bases). The CDR3 length is 13 residues. CDR1 and CDR2 from the germline V gene are SGHAT and FQDESV (reference sequence). The CDR3 spells CASSRGSDYGYTF. The CDR3 DNA is TGTGCCAGCAGCCGGGGCAGCGACTATGGCTACACTTTC.

About this clonotype itself: The junction shows a germline mismatch at one end, possibly a read error. This sequence joins TRBV11-3 and TRBJ2-5; D is ambiguous. The CDR3 runs to 13 residues. Germline V gene sequence: CDR1 SGHNT, CDR2 YENEEA. The CDR3 nucleotides read TGCACCAGCAGCCCAGGCTCGGGAGAGACCCAGTACTTC. Translating gives CTSSPGSGETQYF.

Regarding this clonotype: This may be a read error: a much more frequent sequence differs by one nucleotide. The gene calls are TRBV19 and TRBJ2-2; D is possibly TRBD2 (7 bases). From germline, CDR1 is LNHDA and CDR2 SQIVND (reference sequence). The CDR3 totals 15 residues. The CDR3 DNA reads TGTGCCAGTAGCCAAGAGGGGAGGGACACCGGGAAGCTGTTTTTT. The encoded protein is CASSQEGRDTGKLFF. Based on the CDR3 plus reference TRBV19 and TRBJ2-2, the full variable domain is DGGITQSPKYLFRKEGQNVTLSCEQNLNHDAMYWYRQDPGQGLRLIYYSQIVNDFQKGDIAEGYSVSREKKESFPLTVTSAQKNPTAFYLCASSQEGRDTGKLFFGEGSRLTVL.

The table lists this clonotype with many counts. V gene TRBV12-3 or TRBV12-4 combines with J gene TRBJ2-6; D not certain. Between the trimmed V and J ends, which lost 3 bases and 0 bases, there was a span of 6 bases. The length of the CDR3 is 15 residues. The CDR3 DNA reads as TGTGCCAGCAGTTTTGGGAACTCTGGGGCCAACGTCCTGACTTTC. Translating it yields CASSFGNSGANVLTF.

The genes are TRBV5-1 and TRBJ1-6, with no clear D. The germline CDR1 and CDR2 sequences are SGHRS and YFSETQ. Trimming stripped 5 bases from V and 10 bases from J, with 10 bases between. The length of the CDR3 is 12 residues. In DNA form, the CDR3 reads TGCGCCAGCAGACTGGGCAGCTCACCCCTCCACTTT. Protein product: CASRLGSSPLHF.

Note on this clonotype: A junction boundary mismatches the germline segment, possibly from a read error. This chain joins TRBV6-5 and TRBJ2-7; TRBD1 might be the D (6 bases). Germline lookup yields CDR1 MNHEY and CDR2 SVGAGI. The CDR3 length is 14 residues. For the CDR3, the DNA is TGTGCCTGCAGTTACCTCGACAGGACCTACGAGCACTACTTC. Its translation: CACSYLDRTYEHYF.

The V gene is TRBV6-5, the J gene TRBJ2-5; 7 nucleotides agree with TRBD2. The germline gives CDR1 MNHEY, CDR2 SVGAGI. The V gene end was trimmed by 9 bases and the J gene end by 2 bases; junction bases not matched to a gene: 12. The CDR3 is 15 residues long. Here the CDR3 reads CASSHSRAGQETQYF. CDR3 nucleotide sequence: TGTGCCAGTAGTCATTCGCGAGCGGGGCAAGAGACCCAGTACTTC.

Notes on this clonotype: It is likely a read error, because the conserved phenylalanine at the end of the CDR3 is missing. This chain uses TRBV11-2 with TRBJ1-4, with TRBD1 as a possible D gene (5 bases). The CDR3 totals 14 residues. CDR1 is SGHAT and CDR2 is FQNNGV in the germline V gene. V lost 2 bases to trimming and J lost 4 bases, with 8 bases between them. CDR3 protein: CASSLRGDNEKLFL. The DNA for the CDR3 is TGTGCCAGCAGCTTAAGGGGCGATAATGAAAAACTGTTTTTA.

On this clonotype: At one end the junction does not follow the germline gene, possibly because of a read error. The chain couples TRBV20-1 to TRBJ2-3, with 12 bases matching TRBD2. Looked up from germline, CDR1 is DFQATT and CDR2 is SNEGSKA (reference sequence). The length of the CDR3 is 15 residues. The CDR3 sequence is CSARDRTSGTDMQYF. CDR3 sequence (DNA): TGCAGTGCTAGAGATCGGACTAGCGGGACGGATATGCAGTATTTT.

This clonotype came up a few times. The chain couples TRBV7-3 to TRBJ2-1; D is undetermined. The V and J ends lost 0 bases and 6 bases respectively, with 6 bases between them. CDR3 length: 13 amino acids. Germline CDR1 and CDR2: SGHTA and FQGTGA. CDR3 region: CASSLTVGNEQFF. CDR3 nucleotides: TGTGCCAGCAGCTTAACCGTGGGCAATGAGCAGTTCTTC.

With regard to this clonotype: A much larger clone sits a single nucleotide away, making a read error possible. This chain uses TRBV12-3 or TRBV12-4 with TRBJ2-5; TRBD2 is a possible D gene (6 bases). The CDR3 loop spans 12 amino acids. This CDR3 is CASSLTGEIQYF. The CDR3 nucleotides are TGTGCCAGCAGCCTGACGGGGGAGATCCAGTACTTC.

Regarding this clonotype: Germline and junction disagree at one end, which may indicate a read error. This rearrangement joins TRBV10-3 to TRBJ2-3; TRBD2 is a possible D gene (6 bases). There are 15 residues in the CDR3. Germline V gives CDR1 ENHRY, CDR2 SYGVKD. The CDR3 loop is CAISASDYGIDTQCF. Written as DNA, the CDR3 is TGTGCCATCAGCGCTAGCGATTATGGCATAGATACGCAGTGTTTT.

A remark on this clonotype: The junction and the germline gene differ at one end; a read error may be behind it. The rearrangement uses TRBV12-3 or TRBV12-4 and TRBJ1-2; D possibly corresponds to TRBD1 (5 bases). This CDR3 region has 13 residues. CDR3 sequence: CASILRDPHGYIF. CDR3 sequence (DNA): TGTGCCAGCATTTTGCGGGACCCACATGGCTACATCTTC.

In the case of this clonotype: A much more abundant neighbour one base away suggests this may be a read error. The genes are TRBV10-3 and TRBJ2-7, with 7 bases identical to TRBD1. Germline V gene data show CDR1 as ENHRY and CDR2 as SYGVKD. The CDR3 totals 11 residues. Losses at the gene ends were 10 bases for V and 9 bases for J; bases not matched to a gene: 9. Here the CDR3 reads CATRQGGGQYF. The CDR3 DNA sequence: TGTGCCACCCGACAGGGTGGCGGGCAGTACTTC.

The V gene is TRBV21-1, the J gene TRBJ2-2; TRBD1 is taken as the D call from the table, unchecked against the DNA. TRBV21-1 is marked as a pseudogene. CDR3 length: 17 residues. The DNA of the CDR3 is TGTGCCAGCAGCAATGTATATACCGGGGCACACACCGGGGAGCTGTTTTTT. It specifies CASSNVYTGAHTGELFF.

There are many counts of this clonotype. The rearrangement joins TRBV14 to TRBJ2-5; D unresolved. CDR3 length: 14 residues. Germline V lookup: CDR1 SGHDN, CDR2 FVKESK. V gave up 0 bases and J gave up 3 bases, with 8 bases separating them. CDR3 sequence (DNA): TGTGCCAGCAGCCAAGATCCTGGGAAAGAGACCCAGTACTTC. Its protein is CASSQDPGKETQYF.

Comments on this clonotype: At one end, the junction sequence differs from germline, possibly due to a read error. This sequence joins TRBV5-4 and TRBJ2-7; 7 positions agree with TRBD1. The CDR3 is made up of 13 amino acids. Germline lookup yields CDR1 SGHNT and CDR2 YYREEE (reference sequence). Written as DNA, the CDR3 is TGTGTCAGCAGCTCGGACAGGTCCTACGAGCAATACTTC. Encoded protein: CVSSSDRSYEQYF. Using reference TRBV5-4 and TRBJ2-7 for the parts outside the CDR3, the full variable domain is ETGVTQSPTHLIKTRGQQVTLRCSSQSGHNTVSWYQQALGQGPQFIFQYYREEENGRGNFPPRFSGLQFPNYSSELNVNALELDDSALYLCVSSSDRSYEQYFGPGTRLTVT.